This passage covers 31 T cell receptor beta chains from one sample sequenced in a study of OX40 agonist ivuxolimab in advanced cancers. Libraries came from the immunoSEQ multiplex PCR assay. TCRdb retrieved this table from immuneACCESS and kept in-frame rearrangements only. Not all clones are present; in checked studies, unresolved V genes account for under half, and no reason is known for the remainder. In all, the sample holds fewer than 20,000 clones, and approximately 86% of those were seen once. The ten most abundant clones make up 3% to 4.5% of the sample. Material: CD4+ or CD8+ T cells sorted from blood, obtained in a trial of the OX40 agonist ivuxolimab. The receptor set was obtained from an adult with an advanced solid tumor such as melanoma, head and neck, liver or kidney cancer.

This clone was recorded a few times. The chain combines TRBV9 with TRBJ2-7; TRBD1 might be the D (6 bases). V was trimmed by 4 bases and J by 0 bases, leaving 14 bases between them. Germline CDR1 is SGDLS and CDR2 is YYNGEE. The CDR3 is made up of 15 amino acids. As DNA, the CDR3 is TGTGCCAGCAGCCCGGGACACCTAAGCTCCTACGAGCAGTACTTC. Translating it yields CASSPGHLSSYEQYF.

Here the CDR3 reads CASSPQVGSGNEQFF. The CDR3 nucleotides read TGCGCCAGCAGCCCCCAGGTCGGATCAGGCAATGAGCAGTTCTTC. The chain employs TRBV5-1 and TRBJ2-1, with D unresolved. The length of the CDR3 is 15 residues. Per germline, CDR1 SGHRS and CDR2 YFSETQ. The V and J ends lost 4 bases and 6 bases respectively, with 17 bases between them.

As DNA, the CDR3 is TGTGCCTGGAGTGAGGCTGCGCTCGGGCGCGAGCAGTTCTTC. This encodes CAWSEAALGREQFF. This chain uses TRBV30 with TRBJ2-1; D is unclear. Deletions cut 1 base from V and 10 bases from J, with 17 bases between. The CDR3 extends over 14 amino acids. The germline V gene has CDR1 GTSNPN and CDR2 SVGIG (reference sequence).

The chain has TRBV25-1 and TRBJ2-7; TRBD2 agrees at 9 bases. CDR1 MGHDK and CDR2 SYGVNS come from the germline V gene. The CDR3 runs to 14 residues. V lost 4 bases to trimming and J lost 5 bases; unmatched junction nucleotides: 6. The CDR3 region is CASSARTSANEQYF. The CDR3 DNA reads as TGTGCCAGCAGTGCCCGGACTAGCGCCAACGAGCAGTACTTC.

This clone came up once. V usage is TRBV27 and J usage is TRBJ2-6, with TRBD1 matching over 11 bases. V shed 11 bases, J shed 5 bases, and the junction held 8 bases outside the gene matches. This CDR3 comprises 15 residues. CDR1 is MNHEY and CDR2 is SMNVEV in the germline V gene (reference sequence). The CDR3 loop is CAGRTGGARANVLTF. CDR3 in DNA: TGTGCCGGACGGACAGGGGGCGCAAGGGCCAACGTCCTGACTTTC.

The rearrangement joins TRBV5-1 to TRBJ2-3; D not certain. Trimming cost V 5 bases and J 6 bases, with 10 bases left between them. The CDR3 length is 12 residues. Germline V CDR1 and CDR2: SGHRS, YFSETQ. CDR3: CASRIMADTQYF. The CDR3 nucleotides are TGCGCCAGCAGGATAATGGCTGATACGCAGTATTTT.

The CDR3 loop is CASSLGTAGGVEQYF. The CDR3 nucleotides are TGTGCCAGCAGCTTAGGTACGGCGGGAGGGGTCGAGCAGTACTTC. The chain couples TRBV7-2 to TRBJ2-5, with TRBD2 identical over 9 bases. Gene TRBJ2-7 matches the end of the DNA better, so the J call may be wrong. Germline CDR1 is SGHTA and CDR2 is FQGNSA. CDR3 length equals 15 residues.

The chain is built from TRBV6-6 and TRBJ2-7, with unresolved D. This CDR3 is 14 amino acids long. The germline gives CDR1 MNHNY, CDR2 SVGAGI (reference sequence). V lost 2 bases, J lost 1 base, and 9 bases lay in between. The CDR3 DNA reads TGTGCCAGCAGTTACACTACAGATTCCTACGAGCAGTACTTC. It translates to CASSYTTDSYEQYF.

This chain links TRBV15 with TRBJ2-3; possibly TRBD1 or TRBD2 for D (5 bases each). The germline CDR1 and CDR2 sequences are LNHNV and YYDKDF (reference sequence). This CDR3 has 16 residues. V was pared by 3 bases and J by 1 base, with 14 bases between. CDR3 sequence: CATSSDRQRGTDTQYF. Written as DNA, the CDR3 is TGTGCCACCAGCAGTGACAGACAGAGGGGCACAGATACGCAGTATTTT.

Comments on this clone: Different DNA sequences within this sample yield the same CDR3. This chain uses TRBV23-1 with TRBJ2-7; tentatively, D is TRBD2 (5 bases). TRBV23-1 is classed as an ORF, of uncertain function. V lost 10 bases, J lost 2 bases, and 15 bases lay in between. There are 13 residues in the CDR3. The CDR3: CAIPTEAPYEQYF. The CDR3 nucleotides are TGCGCCATCCCGACGGAGGCTCCCTACGAGCAGTACTTC.

The chain employs TRBV28 and TRBJ2-3, with D maybe TRBD2 (5 bases). From germline, CDR1 is MDHEN and CDR2 SYDVKM. Trimming cost V 8 bases and J 0 bases, with 21 bases left between them. This CDR3 comprises 17 residues. The CDR3 protein is CASAPSSGLTSTDTQYF. The CDR3 DNA sequence: TGTGCCAGCGCCCCCTCCTCCGGACTTACCAGCACAGATACGCAGTATTTT.

The chain uses TRBV28 and TRBJ2-7, with D maybe TRBD2 (5 bases). Germline CDR1 reads MDHEN; CDR2 reads SYDVKM. The length of the CDR3 is 12 residues. V was cut by 7 bases and J by 5 bases, with 12 bases left in between. CDR3 loop: CASTGDPHEQYF. CDR3 sequence (DNA): TGTGCCAGCACCGGGGATCCCCACGAGCAGTACTTC.

V usage is TRBV30 and J usage is TRBJ2-7; D ambiguous. The CDR3 sequence is 13 residues long. V dropped 1 base and J dropped 3 bases, with 10 bases sitting between them. Germline CDR1 GTSNPN, CDR2 SVGIG (reference sequence). In DNA, the CDR3 is TGTGCCTGGAGTGGACGGTCGGGCTACGAGCAGTACTTC. It yields the protein CAWSGRSGYEQYF.

The V call is TRBV28, the J call TRBJ2-1, with TRBD2 matching over 8 bases. V shed 2 bases and J 7 bases; nucleotides not matched to a gene: 10. Germline values: CDR1 MDHEN, CDR2 SYDVKM. The CDR3 has 16 amino acids. The CDR3 sequence is CASSLGGSGSSNEQFF. CDR3 nucleotide sequence: TGTGCCAGCAGTTTAGGGGGGAGCGGGAGTAGTAATGAGCAGTTCTTC.

This clone has only one observation. This sequence joins TRBV7-3 and TRBJ2-5, with D maybe TRBD2 (6 bases). Germline V gene lookup returns CDR1 SGHTA and CDR2 FQGTGA. The CDR3 covers 13 residues. V was clipped by 4 bases and J by 5 bases, with 11 bases between them. CDR3 coding DNA: TGTGCCAGCAGCTCCAGACGGGGGGAGACCCAGTACTTC. Translating gives CASSSRRGETQYF.

As concerns this clone: The sample contains more than one DNA sequence encoding this CDR3. This chain links TRBV28 with TRBJ2-7; TRBD2 is a possible D gene (6 bases). There are 13 residues in the CDR3. CDR1 is MDHEN and CDR2 is SYDVKM in the germline V gene. V lost 2 bases and J 1 base, leaving 6 bases between the germline ends. CDR3 in amino acids: CASSLGGSYEQYF. For the CDR3, the DNA is TGTGCCAGCAGTTTAGGGGGGTCCTACGAGCAGTACTTC.

The chain has TRBV2 and TRBJ2-1; possibly TRBD2 for D (5 bases). V was clipped by 6 bases and J by 0 bases, with 12 bases between them. CDR3 length: 15 residues. CDR1 and CDR2 (germline): SNHLY, FYNNEI. CDR3 in DNA: TGTGCCAGCAGGAGGGCTGACCTCTCCTACAATGAGCAGTTCTTC. Protein: CASRRADLSYNEQFF.

The V and J genes are TRBV29-1 and TRBJ2-1; possible D gene TRBD2, 6 bases. Trimming shortened V by 7 bases and J by 5 bases, and 12 bases separated the two germline ends. The V gene's germline CDR1 is SQVTM and CDR2 ANQGSEA. This CDR3 is built from 12 residues. The CDR3 reads CSAGRMNNEQFF. CDR3 sequence (DNA): TGCAGCGCCGGGAGAATGAACAATGAGCAGTTCTTC.

The chain recombines TRBV6-6 with TRBJ2-5; TRBD2 matches at 9 bases. This CDR3 spans 13 amino acids. Germline V gives CDR1 MNHNY, CDR2 SVGAGI (reference sequence). V was pared by 5 bases and J by 5 bases, with 3 bases of the junction left unmatched. CDR3 DNA: TGTGCCAGCAGTAGAACTAGCGGGGAGACCCAGTACTTC. Residues: CASSRTSGETQYF.

The chain's CDR3 is CASSLGTGGGNEQYF. CDR3 sequence (DNA): TGTGCCAGCAGCTTGGGTACAGGGGGAGGGAACGAGCAGTACTTC. The J gene is TRBJ2-7, the V gene TRBV5-8; possibly TRBD1 for D (8 bases). CDR1 and CDR2 (germline): SGHTS, YDEGEE. V dropped 0 bases and J dropped 5 bases, with 15 bases sitting between them. The CDR3 length is 15 residues. Complete variable domain (other parts from reference TRBV5-8 and TRBJ2-7): EAGVTQSPTHLIKTRGQQATLRCSPISGHTSVYWYQQALGLGLQFLLWYDEGEERNRGNFPPRFSGRQFPNYSSELNVNALELEDSALYLCASSLGTGGGNEQYFGPGTRLTVT.

The gene calls are TRBV19 and TRBJ1-2; D is unresolved. V gave up 5 bases and J gave up 8 bases, with 24 bases separating them. This CDR3 contains 16 residues. CDR1 LNHDA and CDR2 SQIVND come from the germline V gene (reference sequence). CDR3 sequence reads: CASSPLGGQLREGYTF. CDR3 coding DNA: TGTGCCAGTAGTCCCCTCGGAGGGCAACTACGGGAAGGCTACACCTTC.

The J gene is TRBJ2-6, the V gene TRBV2; TRBD1 is a possible D gene (5 bases). This CDR3 region has 18 residues. The germline V gene encodes CDR1 SNHLY and CDR2 FYNNEI. V lost 8 bases, J lost 4 bases, and 24 bases lay in between. CDR3 loop: CASGAQRKGLTGANVLTF. The CDR3 nucleotides read TGTGCCAGCGGGGCCCAAAGGAAGGGGTTGACGGGGGCCAACGTCCTGACTTTC.

The rearrangement uses TRBV9 and TRBJ2-3; 10 bases agree with TRBD1. CDR1 is SGDLS and CDR2 is YYNGEE in the germline V gene. Losses at the gene ends were 3 bases for V and 8 bases for J; bases not matched to a gene: 15. The CDR3 has 17 amino acids. The CDR3 protein is CASSAMPGTGAHATQYF. CDR3 bases: TGTGCCAGCAGCGCCATGCCCGGGACAGGGGCCCACGCTACGCAGTATTTT.

The V gene is TRBV12-5, the J gene TRBJ2-3; TRBD1 is a possible D gene (6 bases). The CDR3 runs to 15 residues. The germline V gene has CDR1 LGHNT and CDR2 FRNRAP. V was cut by 4 bases and J by 3 bases, with 14 bases left in between. Written as DNA, the CDR3 is TGTGCTAGTGGTTCAGGACAGTCTGTAACAGATACGCAGTATTTT. Translating gives CASGSGQSVTDTQYF.

The J gene is TRBJ2-7, the V gene TRBV19; the match to TRBD1 covers 8 bases. CDR1 and CDR2 from the germline V gene are LNHDA and SQIVND (reference sequence). The CDR3 has 16 amino acids. With V trimmed by 9 bases and J by 0 bases, 13 bases remained unmatched. The chain's CDR3 is CASSGDRNKFSYEQYF. The CDR3 nucleotides are TGTGCCAGCAGTGGGGACAGGAATAAGTTCTCCTACGAGCAGTACTTC.

V and J are TRBV14 and TRBJ1-4; D is unresolved. This CDR3 has 13 residues. V lost 4 bases and J lost 13, with 16 bases in between. The germline V gene has CDR1 SGHDN and CDR2 FVKESK. CDR3 in amino acids: CASSLGIGLGLFF. The CDR3, as DNA: TGTGCCAGCAGCCTCGGTATCGGGTTGGGACTGTTTTTT.

V gene TRBV4-1 combines with J gene TRBJ1-1; 10 bases match TRBD1. Trimming cost V 1 base and J 0 bases; bases outside gene matches: 2. The length of the CDR3 is 16 residues. Germline CDR1 is MGHRA and CDR2 is YSYEKL. The CDR3 reads CASSQGTGGLNTEAFF. In DNA form, the CDR3 reads TGCGCCAGCAGCCAAGGGACAGGGGGTTTGAACACTGAAGCTTTCTTT.

Here the CDR3 DNA reads TGTGCCAGCTCACCACCGGGGATAGCGGGAGCCACCGGCGGATACAATGAGCAGTTCTTC. Its translation is CASSPPGIAGATGGYNEQFF. The chain links TRBV18 to TRBJ2-1; the match to TRBD2 covers 9 bases. The V and J ends lost 0 bases and 4 bases, in that order; junction bases with no gene match: 16. The length of the CDR3 is 20 residues. Germline values: CDR1 KGHSH, CDR2 LQKENI.

This clone appeared a single time. The chain couples TRBV2 to TRBJ1-1; D not certain. The CDR3 contains 10 residues. Trimming removed 6 bases at V and 7 bases at J, with 6 bases between. Germline V gene data show CDR1 as SNHLY and CDR2 as FYNNEI. The CDR3 reads CASRRVEAFF. As DNA, the CDR3 is TGTGCCAGCAGGCGGGTTGAAGCTTTCTTT.

V is TRBV19 and J is TRBJ1-5; possibly TRBD1 for D (5 bases). The CDR3 is made up of 12 amino acids. Germline assignment: CDR1 LNHDA and CDR2 SQIVND (reference sequence). V was pared by 7 bases and J by 4 bases, with 8 bases between. CDR3 DNA sequence: TGTGCCAGTAACCGGGGGAATCAGCCCCAGCATTTT. It encodes CASNRGNQPQHF.

The chain joins TRBV29-1 to TRBJ2-1; D call uncertain. Germline values: CDR1 SQVTM, CDR2 ANQGSEA. The CDR3 loop spans 11 amino acids. V was pared by 4 bases and J by 4 bases, with 5 bases between. CDR3 nucleotides: TGCAGCGTTGGTGGATACAATGAGCAGTTCTTC. Translated: CSVGGYNEQFF.